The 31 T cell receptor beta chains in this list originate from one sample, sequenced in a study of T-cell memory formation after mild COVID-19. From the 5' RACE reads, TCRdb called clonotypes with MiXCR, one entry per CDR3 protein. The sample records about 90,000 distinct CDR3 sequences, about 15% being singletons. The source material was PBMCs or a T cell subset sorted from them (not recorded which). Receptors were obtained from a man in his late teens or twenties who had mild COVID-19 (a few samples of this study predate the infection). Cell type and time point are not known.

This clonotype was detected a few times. CDR3 protein: CASSLGRDSIDTF. The CDR3 DNA reads as TGTGCCAGCAGCTTGGGCAGGGACAGTATCGACACCTTC. J is TRBJ1-2 and V is TRBV7-9; 7 bases fit TRBD1. J gave up 12 bases and V 3 bases, and 10 bases lay outside the gene matches. The CDR3 sequence is 13 residues long. Germline lookup yields CDR1 SEHNR and CDR2 FQNEAQ (reference sequence).

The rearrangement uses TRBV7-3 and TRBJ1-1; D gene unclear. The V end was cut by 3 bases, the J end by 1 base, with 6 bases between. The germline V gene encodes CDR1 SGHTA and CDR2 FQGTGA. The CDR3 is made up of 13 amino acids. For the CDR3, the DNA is TGTGCCAGCAGCTTCGACTGGAACACTGAAGCTTTCTTT. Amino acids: CASSFDWNTEAFF. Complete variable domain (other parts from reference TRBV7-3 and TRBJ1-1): GAGVSQTPSNKVTEKGKYVELRCDPISGHTALYWYRQSLGQGPEFLIYFQGTGAADDSGLPNDRFFAVRPEGSVSTLKIQRTERGDSAVYLCASSFDWNTEAFFGQGTRLTVV.

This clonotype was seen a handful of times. CDR3 in DNA: TGTGCCTGGAGTCCAGGGCAGTCCTCCTACGAGCAGTACTTC. Amino acids: CAWSPGQSSYEQYF. The rearrangement uses TRBV30 and TRBJ2-7; a weak D match, TRBD1 (5 bases). Trimming removed 2 bases from V and 0 bases from J, with 11 bases in between. This CDR3 contains 14 residues. The germline gives CDR1 GTSNPN, CDR2 SVGIG (reference sequence).

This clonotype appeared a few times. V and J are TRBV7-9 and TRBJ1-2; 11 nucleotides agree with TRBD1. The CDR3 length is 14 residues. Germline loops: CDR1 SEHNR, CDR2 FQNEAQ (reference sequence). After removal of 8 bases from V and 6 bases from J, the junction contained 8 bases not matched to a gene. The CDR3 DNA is TGTGCCAGCCGGGACAGGGGGGTCGGCGATGGCTACACCTTC. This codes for CASRDRGVGDGYTF.

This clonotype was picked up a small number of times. The CDR3 loop reads CSVEALGQGASGYTF. In DNA, the CDR3 is TGCAGCGTTGAAGCCCTTGGACAGGGGGCGAGTGGCTACACCTTC. The V gene is TRBV29-1, the J gene TRBJ1-2, with 11 bases aligning to TRBD1. After removal of 1 base from V and 7 bases from J, the junction contained 8 bases not matched to a gene. This CDR3 comprises 15 residues. Germline loops: CDR1 SQVTM, CDR2 ANQGSEA. The variable domain in full, completed from reference TRBV29-1 and TRBJ1-2, reads SAVISQKPSRDICQRGTSLTIQCQVDSQVTMMFWYRQQPGQSLTLIATANQGSEATYESGFVIDKFPISRPNLTFSTLTVSNMSPEDSSIYLCSVEALGQGASGYTFGSGTRLTVV.

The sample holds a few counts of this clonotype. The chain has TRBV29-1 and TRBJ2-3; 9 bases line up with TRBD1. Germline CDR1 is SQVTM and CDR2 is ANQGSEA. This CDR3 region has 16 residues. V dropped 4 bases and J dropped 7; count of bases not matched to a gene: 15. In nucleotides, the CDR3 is TGCAGCGTTGGCCGCGCCTCGGACAGGGGTGTATATACGCAGTATTTT. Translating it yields CSVGRASDRGVYTQYF.

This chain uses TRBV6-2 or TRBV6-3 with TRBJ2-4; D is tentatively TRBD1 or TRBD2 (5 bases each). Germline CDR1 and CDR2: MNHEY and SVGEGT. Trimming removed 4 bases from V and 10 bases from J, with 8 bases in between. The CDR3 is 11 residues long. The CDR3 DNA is TGTGCCAGCAGTTGGGGACCGATTCAGTACTTC. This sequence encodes CASSWGPIQYF.

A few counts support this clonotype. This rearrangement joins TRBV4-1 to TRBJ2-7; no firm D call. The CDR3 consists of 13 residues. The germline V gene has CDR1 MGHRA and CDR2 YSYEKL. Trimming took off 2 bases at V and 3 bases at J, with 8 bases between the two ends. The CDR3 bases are TGCGCCAGCAGCCAAAGTCCCGACTACGAGCAGTACTTC. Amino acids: CASSQSPDYEQYF.

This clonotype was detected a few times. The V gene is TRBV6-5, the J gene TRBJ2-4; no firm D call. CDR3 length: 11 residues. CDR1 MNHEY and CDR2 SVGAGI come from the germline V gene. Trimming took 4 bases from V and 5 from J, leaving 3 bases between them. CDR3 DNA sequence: TGTGCCAGCAGTTTCCAAAACATTCAGTACTTC. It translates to CASSFQNIQYF.

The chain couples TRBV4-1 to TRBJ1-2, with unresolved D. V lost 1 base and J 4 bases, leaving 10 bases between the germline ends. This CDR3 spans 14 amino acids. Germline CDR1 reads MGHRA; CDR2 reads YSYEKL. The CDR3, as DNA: TGCGCCAGCAGCCAAGTCGCAGACCTCTATGGCTACACCTTC. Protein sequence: CASSQVADLYGYTF.

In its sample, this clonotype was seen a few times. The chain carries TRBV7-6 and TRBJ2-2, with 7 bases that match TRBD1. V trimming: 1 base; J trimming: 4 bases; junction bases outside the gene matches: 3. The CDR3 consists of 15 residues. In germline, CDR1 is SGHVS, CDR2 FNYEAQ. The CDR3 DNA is TGTGCCAGCAGCTTAGGACAGGGTTTCACCGGGGAGCTGTTTTTT. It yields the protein CASSLGQGFTGELFF.

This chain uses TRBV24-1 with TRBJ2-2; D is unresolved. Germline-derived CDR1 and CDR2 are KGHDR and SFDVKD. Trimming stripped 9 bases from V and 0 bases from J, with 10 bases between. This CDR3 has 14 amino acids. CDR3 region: CATEAWANTGELFF. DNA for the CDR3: TGTGCCACCGAAGCCTGGGCGAACACCGGGGAGCTGTTTTTT.

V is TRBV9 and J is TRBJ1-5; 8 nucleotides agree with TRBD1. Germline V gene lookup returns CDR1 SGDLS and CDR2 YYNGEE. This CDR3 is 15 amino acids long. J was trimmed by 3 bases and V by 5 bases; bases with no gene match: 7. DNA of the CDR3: TGTGCCAGCAGTGGACAGGGAGGGATCAATCAGCCCCAGCATTTT. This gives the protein CASSGQGGINQPQHF. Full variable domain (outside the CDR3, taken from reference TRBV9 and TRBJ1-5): DSGVTQTPKHLITATGQRVTLRCSPRSGDLSVYWYQQSLDQGLQFLIQYYNGEERAKGNILERFSAQQFPDLHSELNLSSLELGDSALYFCASSGQGGINQPQHFGDGTRLSIL.

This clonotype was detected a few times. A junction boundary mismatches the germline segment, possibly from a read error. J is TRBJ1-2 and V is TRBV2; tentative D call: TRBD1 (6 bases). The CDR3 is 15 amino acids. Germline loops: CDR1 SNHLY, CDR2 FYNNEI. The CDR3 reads CASSKAGTPNYGYTF. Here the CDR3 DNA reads TGTGCCAGCAGTAAAGCCGGGACACCAAACTATGGCTACACCTTC. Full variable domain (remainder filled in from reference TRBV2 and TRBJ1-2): EPEVTQTPSHQVTQMGQEVILRCVPISNHLYFYWYRQILGQKVEFLVSFYNNEISEKSEIFDDQFSVERPDGSNFTLKIRSTKLEDSAMYFCASSKAGTPNYGYTFGSGTRLTVV.

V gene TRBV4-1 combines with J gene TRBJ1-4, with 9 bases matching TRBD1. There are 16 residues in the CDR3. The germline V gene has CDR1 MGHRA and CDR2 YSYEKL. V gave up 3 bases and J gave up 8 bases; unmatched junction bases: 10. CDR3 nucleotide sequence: TGCGCCAGCAGCCACTGGACAGGGGCGTCTCCCGAAAAACTGTTTTTT. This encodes CASSHWTGASPEKLFF.

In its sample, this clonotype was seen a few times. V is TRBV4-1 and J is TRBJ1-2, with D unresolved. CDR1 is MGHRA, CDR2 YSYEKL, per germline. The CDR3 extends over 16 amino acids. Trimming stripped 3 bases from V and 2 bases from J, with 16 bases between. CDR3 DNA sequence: TGCGCCAGCAGCCATGGAACCCGGGATGTCAACTATGGCTACACCTTC. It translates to CASSHGTRDVNYGYTF.

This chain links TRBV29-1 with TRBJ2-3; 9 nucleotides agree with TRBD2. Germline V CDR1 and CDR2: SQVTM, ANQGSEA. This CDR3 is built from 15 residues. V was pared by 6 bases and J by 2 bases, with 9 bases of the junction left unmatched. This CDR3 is CSVGKRGDPTDTQYF. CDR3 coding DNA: TGCAGCGTCGGAAAGCGGGGGGATCCCACAGATACGCAGTATTTT.

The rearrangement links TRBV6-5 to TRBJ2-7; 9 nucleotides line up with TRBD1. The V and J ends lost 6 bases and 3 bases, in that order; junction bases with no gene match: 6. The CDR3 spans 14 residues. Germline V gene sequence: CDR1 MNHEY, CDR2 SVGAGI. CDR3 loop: CASRPGTGFYEQYF. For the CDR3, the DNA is TGTGCCAGCAGACCCGGGACAGGGTTCTACGAGCAGTACTTC.

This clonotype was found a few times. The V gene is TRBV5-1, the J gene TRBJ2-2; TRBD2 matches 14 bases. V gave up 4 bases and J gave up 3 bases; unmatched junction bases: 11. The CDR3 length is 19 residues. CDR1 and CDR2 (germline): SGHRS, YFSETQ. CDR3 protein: CASSPAGTSGGLYTGELFF. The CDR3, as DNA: TGCGCCAGCAGCCCTGCCGGGACTAGCGGGGGCCTATACACCGGGGAGCTGTTTTTT.

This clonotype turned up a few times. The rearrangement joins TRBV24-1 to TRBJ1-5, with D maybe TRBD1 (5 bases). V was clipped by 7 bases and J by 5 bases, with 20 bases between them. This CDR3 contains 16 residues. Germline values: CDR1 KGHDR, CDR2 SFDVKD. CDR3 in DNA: TGTGCCACCAGGAGATGCCCGGGACCCTTAGATCAGCCCCAGCATTTT. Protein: CATRRCPGPLDQPQHF.

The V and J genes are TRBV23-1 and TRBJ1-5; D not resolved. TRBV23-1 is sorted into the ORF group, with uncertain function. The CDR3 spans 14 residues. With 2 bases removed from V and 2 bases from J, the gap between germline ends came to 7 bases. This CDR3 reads CASSQARGNQPQHF. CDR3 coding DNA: TGCGCCAGCAGTCAAGCCCGCGGCAATCAGCCCCAGCATTTT.

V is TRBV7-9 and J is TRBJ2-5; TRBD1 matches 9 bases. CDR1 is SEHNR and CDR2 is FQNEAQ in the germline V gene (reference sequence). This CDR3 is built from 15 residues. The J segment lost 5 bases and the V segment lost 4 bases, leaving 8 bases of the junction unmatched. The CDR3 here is CASSYTNRGRETQYF. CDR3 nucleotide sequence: TGTGCCAGCAGCTACACTAACAGGGGGCGGGAGACCCAGTACTTC.

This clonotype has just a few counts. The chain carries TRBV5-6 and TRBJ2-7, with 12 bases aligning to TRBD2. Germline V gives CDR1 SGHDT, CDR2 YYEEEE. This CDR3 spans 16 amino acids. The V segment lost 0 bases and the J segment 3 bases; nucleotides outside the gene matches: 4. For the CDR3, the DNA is TGTGCCAGCAGCTTGGCCGGACTAGCGGGGAGCTACGAGCAGTACTTC. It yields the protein CASSLAGLAGSYEQYF.

CDR3 in DNA: TGCAGTGCTAGAGATCCCGGGGTAGGGTCCTACGAGCAGTACGTC. Protein: CSARDPGVGSYEQYV. The chain employs TRBV20-1 and TRBJ2-7; a weak D match, TRBD2 (5 bases). The V and J ends lost 0 bases and 1 base respectively, with 13 bases between them. This CDR3 comprises 15 residues. Germline-derived CDR1 and CDR2 are DFQATT and SNEGSKA (reference sequence).

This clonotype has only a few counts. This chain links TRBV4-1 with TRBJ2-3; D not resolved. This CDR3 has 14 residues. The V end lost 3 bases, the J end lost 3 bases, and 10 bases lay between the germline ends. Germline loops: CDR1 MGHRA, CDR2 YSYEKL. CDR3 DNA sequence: TGCGCCAGCAGCCATCTCCATGGGACAGATACGCAGTATTTT. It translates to CASSHLHGTDTQYF.

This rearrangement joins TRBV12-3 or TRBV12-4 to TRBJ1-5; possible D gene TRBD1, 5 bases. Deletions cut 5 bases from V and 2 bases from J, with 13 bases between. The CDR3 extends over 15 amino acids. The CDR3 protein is CASSLMGDGNQPQHF. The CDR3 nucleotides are TGTGCCAGCAGTCTCATGGGGGACGGCAATCAGCCCCAGCATTTT.

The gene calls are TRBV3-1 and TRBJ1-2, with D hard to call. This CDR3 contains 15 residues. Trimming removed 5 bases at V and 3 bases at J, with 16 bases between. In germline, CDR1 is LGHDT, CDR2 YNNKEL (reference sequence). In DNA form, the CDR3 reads TGTGCCAGCAGCACCCGGATCCGGTCGTACTATGGCTACACCTTC. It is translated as CASSTRIRSYYGYTF.

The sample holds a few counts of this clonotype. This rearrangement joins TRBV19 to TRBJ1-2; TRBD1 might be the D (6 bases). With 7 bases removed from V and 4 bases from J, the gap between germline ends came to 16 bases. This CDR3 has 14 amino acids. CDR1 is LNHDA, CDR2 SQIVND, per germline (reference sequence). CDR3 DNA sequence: TGTGCCAGTACCTTTGGGGGCGAATCCTATGGCTACACCTTC. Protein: CASTFGGESYGYTF.

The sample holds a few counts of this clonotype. Here the CDR3 DNA reads TGTGCCACGACAACCTCCGGGGGCAATCAGCCCCAGCATTTT. Amino acid sequence: CATTTSGGNQPQHF. V is TRBV6-5 and J is TRBJ1-5; D gene ambiguous. CDR3 length equals 14 residues. The V end lost 10 bases, the J end lost 2 bases, and 15 bases lay between the germline ends. CDR1 and CDR2 from the germline V gene are MNHEY and SVGAGI.

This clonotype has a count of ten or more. Written as DNA, the CDR3 is TGCAGCGTCACAACAGGGATCAGCTACGAGCAGTACTTC. Amino acids: CSVTTGISYEQYF. V gene TRBV29-1 combines with J gene TRBJ2-7; D may be TRBD1 (6 bases). Trimming took off 6 bases at V and 3 bases at J, with 15 bases between the two ends. This CDR3 is 13 amino acids long. Per the germline V gene, CDR1 is SQVTM and CDR2 is ANQGSEA.

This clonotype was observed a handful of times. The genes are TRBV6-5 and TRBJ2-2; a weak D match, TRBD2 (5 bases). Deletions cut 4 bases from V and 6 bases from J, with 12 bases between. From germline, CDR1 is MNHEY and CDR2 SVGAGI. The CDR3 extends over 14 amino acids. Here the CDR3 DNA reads TGTGCCAGCAGTTTTGGTGAACTAGCCGGGGAGCTGTTTTTT. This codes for CASSFGELAGELFF.